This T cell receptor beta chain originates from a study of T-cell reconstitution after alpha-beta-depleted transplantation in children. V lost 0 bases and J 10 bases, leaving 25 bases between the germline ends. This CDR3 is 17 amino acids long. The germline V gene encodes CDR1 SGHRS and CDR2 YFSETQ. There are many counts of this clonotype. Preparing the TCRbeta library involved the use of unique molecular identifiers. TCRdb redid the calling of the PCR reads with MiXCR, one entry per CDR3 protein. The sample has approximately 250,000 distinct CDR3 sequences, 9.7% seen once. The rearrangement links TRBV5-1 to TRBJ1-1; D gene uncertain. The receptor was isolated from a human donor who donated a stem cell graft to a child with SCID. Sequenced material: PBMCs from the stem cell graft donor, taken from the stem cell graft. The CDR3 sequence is CASSLDSLEAIRFPAFF. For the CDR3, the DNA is TGCGCCAGCAGCTTGGACAGTCTCGAGGCGATCCGTTTTCCAGCTTTCTTT.